This TCR beta chain was identified during a study of radiotherapy plus CTLA-4 blockade in lung cancer. Overall study: Patients showed objective responses in about 20% of cases and disease control in less than 35%.

The CDR3 is 14 amino acids. From germline, CDR1 is SGHVS and CDR2 FQNEAQ. Trimming took off 5 bases at V and 1 base at J, with 12 bases between the two ends. The study, taken as a whole, reports: Tumor-derived TCR clones expanded in blood after radiotherapy plus ipilimumab.

A word on this clone: Its antigen remains unidentified.

Produced via immunoSEQ multiplex PCR; TCRdb's table is partial and in-frame only. The data contain approximately 77,000 clones, about 84% of them seen just once; the ten biggest clones take up about 0.79%. The clonotype comes from a human donor with non-small cell lung cancer who had stable disease on radiotherapy plus ipilimumab. This chain connects TRBV7-8 to TRBJ2-7, with TRBD1 as a possible D gene (5 bases). The material was peripheral blood, obtained from a patient treated with radiotherapy plus ipilimumab. CDR3 residues: CASSPGAGSYEQYF. CDR3 in DNA: TGTGCCAGCAGCCCTGGGGCCGGATCCTACGAGCAGTACTTC.